This T cell receptor beta chain is from a study of vaccination effects on CD4 cells after COVID-19. The overall study: Two-dose BNT162b2 or mRNA-1273 vaccination was given to participants. Study-level results: Vaccine-induced clones in healthy vaccinees cross-reacted with common cold coronaviruses in only 1 of 255 cases. Marked clonal contraction was seen in infection- and vaccine-induced clones late after vaccination.

This clone was counted once. The antigen is not known. ViraFEST used viral peptide pools to expand antigen-specific CD4+ T cells before sequencing. Following 10 days of culture, CD4+ T cells were isolated. Nucleocapsid antibodies were negative in the vaccine recipients, who had never had SARS-CoV-2 infection. Each well held about 2.1 million PBMC cultured with about 9.1 ug/ml peptides and 9.5 to 10 IU/ml IL-2. Deletions cut 0 bases from V and 15 bases from J, with 18 bases between. The CDR3 contains 14 residues. Germline V CDR1 and CDR2: LGHNA, YNFKEQ. Profiling relied on immunoSEQ multiplex PCR, and the TCRdb table lists in-frame clones only, not all of them. The table shows about 24,000 clones, with over 70% occurring only once.

This clonotype originated in a human donor who received a COVID-19 vaccine. The source material was CD4+ T cells from PBMCs cultured with HCoV-NL63 spike peptides, sampled before COVID-19 vaccination. The rearrangement joins TRBV4-2 to TRBJ2-1, with D perhaps matching TRBD2 (5 bases). CDR3 amino acids: CASSQDFGGLTPFF. CDR3 in DNA: TGTGCCAGCAGCCAAGATTTTGGCGGGCTAACGCCGTTCTTC.